The 21 T cell receptor beta chains listed next were all sequenced from one sample in a study of CD8 T cells in Susac syndrome. The RNA, 0.5 to 1 ug, was put through reverse transcription using random hexamers. TCRdb used MiXCR to reprocess the immunoSEQ multiplex PCR reads, holding one entry per CDR3 protein. This table has approximately 180,000 distinct CDR3 sequences, more than 85% appearing once. The specimen sequenced was CD4+ T cells from PBMCs. These receptors all stem from a human donor with Susac syndrome.

This chain uses TRBV7-9 with TRBJ2-1, with 9 bases fitting TRBD2. CDR1 is SEHNR and CDR2 is FQNEAQ in the germline V gene (reference sequence). The CDR3 runs to 18 residues. The V gene end was trimmed by 1 base and the J gene end by 3 bases; junction bases not matched to a gene: 10. CDR3 in DNA: TGTGCCAGCAGCTTAGGCGAGGGTAGCGGGAGCTTCTACAATGAGCAGTTCTTC. It encodes CASSLGEGSGSFYNEQFF.

The chain links TRBV3-1 to TRBJ2-1; D is uncertain. Trimming removed 1 base at V and 11 bases at J, with 9 bases between. Germline V CDR1 and CDR2: LGHDT, YNNKEL (reference sequence). This CDR3 is 12 amino acids long. The CDR3 region is CASSQGWAQQFF. The CDR3 DNA sequence: TGTGCCAGCAGCCAAGGCTGGGCTCAGCAGTTCTTC.

V is TRBV7-9 and J is TRBJ1-2, with D tentatively TRBD1 (5 bases). V was clipped by 4 bases and J by 4 bases, with 13 bases between them. The CDR3 has 14 amino acids. Germline CDR1 reads SEHNR; CDR2 reads FQNEAQ (reference sequence). In DNA form, the CDR3 reads TGTGCCAGCAGCTCTCAGACGGACACCTATGGCTACACCTTC. Its protein product is CASSSQTDTYGYTF.

The CDR3 DNA reads as TGTGCCAGCAGGCCACAGGGAAATTCACCCCTCCACTTT. This encodes CASRPQGNSPLHF. V is TRBV4-2 and J is TRBJ1-6; D may be TRBD1 (6 bases). Germline V lookup: CDR1 LGHNA, CDR2 YNFKEQ. This CDR3 has 13 residues. V was pared by 6 bases and J by 7 bases, with 10 bases between.

The J gene is TRBJ2-7, the V gene TRBV10-3; TRBD1 matches at 7 bases. The CDR3 extends over 14 amino acids. CDR1 and CDR2 from the germline V gene are ENHRY and SYGVKD. J was trimmed by 2 bases and V by 6 bases; bases with no gene match: 7. The CDR3 region is CAISEDRETYEQYF. The CDR3 nucleotides read TGTGCCATCAGCGAAGACAGGGAAACCTACGAGCAGTACTTC.

The chain recombines TRBV14 with TRBJ2-2; a weak D match, TRBD2 (6 bases). The CDR3 has 15 residues. The germline gives CDR1 SGHDN, CDR2 FVKESK. V dropped 0 bases and J dropped 6 bases, with 11 bases sitting between them. This chain's CDR3 is CASSQENWGAGELFF. CDR3 DNA: TGTGCCAGCAGCCAAGAGAACTGGGGGGCCGGGGAGCTGTTTTTT.

The chain links TRBV12-3 or TRBV12-4 to TRBJ1-1; D remains unclear. V was pared by 4 bases and J by 2 bases, with 8 bases between. CDR3 size: 13 residues. CDR3 sequence reads: CASSYGPNTEAFF. DNA for the CDR3: TGTGCCAGCAGTTACGGTCCCAACACTGAAGCTTTCTTT.

The chain employs TRBV12-2 and TRBJ1-6; TRBD1 is the table's D call and was not checked against the DNA. TRBV12-2 is labeled a pseudogene. The CDR3 contains 16 residues. CDR3 bases: TGTGCAAGTCGCTTCAGACCAGGGTTCCAATATTCACCCCTCCACTTT. Translating gives CASRFRPGFQYSPLHF.

On this clonotype itself: A junction end diverges from the germline sequence, so it may reflect a read error. The rearrangement uses TRBV7-3 and TRBJ2-5, with a tentative D call TRBD2 (5 bases). CDR1 and CDR2 from the germline V gene are SGHTA and FQGTGA. The CDR3 is 15 residues long. The CDR3 loop reads CASSPYPGPWEIQYF. CDR3 DNA sequence: TGTGCCAGCAGCCCCTATCCCGGGCCCTGGGAGATCCAGTACTTC. The complete variable domain, with remaining parts taken from reference TRBV7-3 and TRBJ2-5, reads GAGVSQTPSNKVTEKGKYVELRCDPISGHTALYWYRQSLGQGPEFLIYFQGTGAADDSGLPNDRFFAVRPEGSVSTLKIQRTERGDSAVYLCASSPYPGPWEIQYFGPGTRLLVL.

The chain employs TRBV2 and TRBJ1-2, with D tentatively TRBD1 (5 bases). Looked up from germline, CDR1 is SNHLY and CDR2 is FYNNEI. V lost 4 bases to trimming and J lost 6 bases, with 18 bases between them. This CDR3 comprises 15 residues. The CDR3 sequence: CASSGDRGRVHGYTF. The CDR3 DNA is TGTGCCAGCAGTGGGGACCGGGGTCGGGTACATGGCTACACCTTC.

The chain is built from TRBV2 and TRBJ1-5, with D tentatively TRBD1 (5 bases). This CDR3 comprises 16 residues. CDR1 and CDR2 from the germline V gene are SNHLY and FYNNEI. Deletions cut 4 bases from V and 0 bases from J, with 13 bases between. CDR3 DNA: TGTGCCAGCAGTGTAGATCAGGGAAATAGCAATCAGCCCCAGCATTTT. Translating it yields CASSVDQGNSNQPQHF.

This sequence joins TRBV28 and TRBJ2-1; 7 bases are a match to TRBD2. This CDR3 comprises 13 residues. V lost 6 bases, J lost 10 bases, and 9 bases stayed unmatched. Germline V lookup: CDR1 MDHEN, CDR2 SYDVKM. The CDR3 DNA follows: TGTGCCAGCAGCTCAAGACTGCGGGGGGAGCAGTTCTTC. Protein sequence: CASSSRLRGEQFF. Based on the CDR3 plus reference TRBV28 and TRBJ2-1, the full variable domain is DVKVTQSSRYLVKRTGEKVFLECVQDMDHENMFWYRQDPGLGLRLIYFSYDVKMKEKGDIPEGYSVSREKKERFSLILESASTNQTSMYLCASSSRLRGEQFFGPGTRLTVL.

This clonotype showed up just a few times. J is TRBJ2-7 and V is TRBV18; D ambiguous. The CDR3 loop spans 12 amino acids. Germline V gene lookup returns CDR1 KGHSH and CDR2 LQKENI. V lost 5 bases, J lost 9 bases, and 14 bases lay in between. The CDR3 bases are TGTGCCAGCTCATTAACCTCAGGATCGCAGTACTTC. Amino acids: CASSLTSGSQYF.

The rearrangement joins TRBV29-1 to TRBJ2-7; TRBD1 matches 9 bases. Trimming cost V 5 bases and J 6 bases; bases outside gene matches: 8. The CDR3 length is 13 residues. The V gene's germline CDR1 is SQVTM and CDR2 ANQGSEA. For the CDR3, the DNA is TGCAGCGTTTCAGACAGGGGGTTAGGCGAGCAGTACTTC. This encodes CSVSDRGLGEQYF.

This clonotype was seen a single time. The CDR3 nucleotides are TGTGCCAGCAGCCCCGGACTCGGACAGGGGACCGGGGAGCTGTTTTTT. Residues: CASSPGLGQGTGELFF. V is TRBV7-9 and J is TRBJ2-2, with TRBD1 identical over 9 bases. From germline, CDR1 is SEHNR and CDR2 FQNEAQ (reference sequence). Losses at the gene ends were 5 bases for V and 5 bases for J; bases not matched to a gene: 9. The CDR3 has 16 amino acids. Drawing the rest from reference TRBV7-9 and TRBJ2-2, the complete variable domain is DTGVSQNPRHKITKRGQNVTFRCDPISEHNRLYWYRQTLGQGPEFLTYFQNEAQLEKSRLLSDRFSAERPKGSFSTLEIQRTEQGDSAMYLCASSPGLGQGTGELFFGEGSRLTVL.

The chain has TRBV9 and TRBJ2-7; possible D gene TRBD1, 6 bases. The length of the CDR3 is 13 residues. V was shortened by 0 bases and J by 5 bases, with 9 bases between the two germline ends. The germline V gene has CDR1 SGDLS and CDR2 YYNGEE. CDR3 sequence (DNA): TGTGCCAGCAGCGTAGATTGGGGGCACGAGCAGTACTTC. Protein: CASSVDWGHEQYF.

V gene TRBV5-1 combines with J gene TRBJ1-2; a weak D match, TRBD1 (5 bases). CDR1 and CDR2 from the germline V gene are SGHRS and YFSETQ. This CDR3 is 13 amino acids long. Deletions cut 4 bases from V and 4 bases from J, with 11 bases between. The CDR3 here is CASSTGRAYGYTF. The CDR3 DNA follows: TGCGCCAGCAGCACAGGACGGGCCTATGGCTACACCTTC.

V gene TRBV6-5 combines with J gene TRBJ1-1; TRBD1 matches 8 bases. The CDR3 totals 12 residues. The V gene's germline CDR1 is MNHEY and CDR2 SVGAGI. The J segment lost 4 bases and the V segment lost 6 bases, leaving 1 base of the junction unmatched. The CDR3: CASRTGGTEAFF. The CDR3 DNA sequence: TGTGCCAGCAGAACAGGGGGCACTGAAGCTTTCTTT.

This clonotype was detected once. The V gene is TRBV28, the J gene TRBJ2-7; maybe TRBD1 (6 bases). The CDR3 has 14 amino acids. Trimming took off 6 bases at V and 0 bases at J, with 12 bases between the two ends. From germline, CDR1 is MDHEN and CDR2 SYDVKM. This chain's CDR3 is CASRDSSNSYEQYF. As DNA, the CDR3 is TGTGCCAGCAGGGACAGTAGTAACTCCTACGAGCAGTACTTC.

The V gene is TRBV12-3 or TRBV12-4, the J gene TRBJ2-3; TRBD2 is a possible D gene (7 bases). CDR3 length: 17 residues. The V end was cut by 5 bases, the J end by 5 bases, with 23 bases between. CDR3 sequence (DNA): TGTGCCAGCAGTCCTTCATTTAGGGGGGGGGCAGGAGATACGCAGTATTTT. Amino acid sequence: CASSPSFRGGAGDTQYF.

The rearrangement joins TRBV7-2 to TRBJ1-1; no clear D. Germline CDR1 and CDR2: SGHTA and FQGNSA. The germline V and J ends were trimmed by 3 bases and 1 base, with 12 bases remaining between them. This CDR3 is built from 15 residues. CDR3 loop: CASSFGLVGNTEAFF. Here the CDR3 DNA reads TGTGCCAGCAGCTTCGGCTTGGTCGGGAACACTGAAGCTTTCTTT.